This entry describes one T cell receptor beta chain. Its antigen is currently unknown. Described time point: late sampling 161 to 241 days after vaccination in three convalescent patients. Treatment noted: approximately nine-day PBMC culture with coronavirus spike peptide pools or control peptides (ViraFEST assay). These data come from a study of vaccination and CD4 T cells after COVID-19. Study overall: Post-COVID draws came a median approximately 100 days after diagnosis (range 35 to 161). For control cultures, the treatment was a CEFX pool, an HIV-1 Nef pool, or no peptide.

Study-wide findings and caveats: For SARS-CoV-2-reactive clonotypes, the median went from about 20 to 38, a nonsignificant increase.

The V and J ends lost 5 bases and 2 bases respectively, with 12 bases between them. Looked up from germline, CDR1 is LNHDA and CDR2 is SQIVND (reference sequence). The CDR3 runs to 14 residues. The Oncomine TCR Beta short-read assay generated sequence data from the DNA of cultured CD4+ T cells. TCRdb passed the PCR reads through MiXCR, listing each CDR3 protein once. The table records over 20,000 distinct CDR3 sequences, under 40% of them present only once. This receptor was obtained from a human donor who had recovered from COVID-19. Here the sequenced sample was CD4+ T cells from blood, cultured in vitro, taken about 7 months after SARS-CoV-2 vaccination. The rearrangement links TRBV19 to TRBJ1-1; perhaps TRBD1 as D (5 bases). In DNA, the CDR3 is TGTGCCAGTAGTTTGCTGAGGGGCAACACTGAAGCTTTCTTT. Its translation: CASSLLRGNTEAFF.